This TCR beta chain stems from a study of blood T cell repertoires in COVID-19. Sequencing used immunoSEQ multiplex PCR; TCRdb keeps in-frame clones, though not all of them. Among a few hundred thousand clones listed, approximately 85% were seen once. Participants came from roughly 23 US areas, aged about 18 to 95 years. CDR1 and CDR2 (germline): SGHTA, FQGNSA. The CDR3 consists of 12 residues. V was cut by 2 bases and J by 6 bases, with 7 bases left in between. Sequenced material: PBMCs or T cells enriched from blood (not recorded which). The V gene is TRBV7-2, the J gene TRBJ1-1; no clear D gene. The clonotype comes from a woman aged 45-60 years who had recovered from COVID-19. CDR3 sequence (DNA): TGTGCCAGCAGCTTAATCTCAGCTGAAGCTTTCTTT. It yields the protein CASSLISAEAFF.